These 8 T cell receptor beta chains came from one sample sequenced in a study of T cell responses to AZD1222 COVID-19 vaccine. The assay was immunoSEQ multiplex PCR, and TCRdb's table has in-frame clones only and misses some. The sample lists under 130,000 clones; roughly 88% were seen once. Sample: peripheral blood, taken on day 0 of AZD1222 vaccination. Every receptor here comes from an adult in good health.

This chain uses TRBV7-9 with TRBJ2-3; D unresolved. Germline CDR1 is SEHNR and CDR2 is FQNEAQ (reference sequence). The CDR3 contains 15 residues. Trimming took 0 bases from V and 2 from J, leaving 9 bases between them. This CDR3 reads CASSLAQSFTDTQYF. For the CDR3, the DNA is TGTGCCAGCAGCTTAGCGCAAAGTTTCACAGATACGCAGTATTTT.

This chain uses TRBV12-3 or TRBV12-4 with TRBJ1-6; D is possibly TRBD1 (5 bases). Trimming took 3 bases from V and 6 from J, leaving 6 bases between them. The CDR3 covers 13 residues. The CDR3 DNA sequence: TGTGCCAGCAGTTTTGGGGGTAATTCACCCCTCCACTTT. Its protein is CASSFGGNSPLHF.

The chain joins TRBV3-1 (or the pseudogene TRBV3-2) to TRBJ2-2; D is undetermined. This CDR3 has 14 residues. The germline V and J ends were trimmed by 0 bases and 8 bases, with 10 bases remaining between them. CDR1 and CDR2 (germline): LGHDT, YNNKEL (reference sequence). The CDR3 sequence is CASSQELVTGELFF. CDR3 nucleotide sequence: TGTGCCAGCAGCCAAGAATTGGTAACAGGGGAGCTGTTTTTT.

The V call is TRBV29-1, the J call TRBJ2-7, with TRBD2 identical over 7 bases. The CDR3 totals 14 residues. Trimming at V came to 2 bases and at J to 2 bases, leaving 6 bases not matched to a gene. CDR1 SQVTM and CDR2 ANQGSEA come from the germline V gene. CDR3 protein: CSVETRGSPYEQYF. CDR3 DNA: TGCAGCGTTGAAACTCGCGGGAGCCCCTACGAGCAGTACTTC.

The chain uses TRBV25-1 and TRBJ2-7; D gene uncertain. The germline V gene encodes CDR1 MGHDK and CDR2 SYGVNS. Between the trimmed V and J ends, which lost 1 base and 2 bases, there was a span of 6 bases. This CDR3 spans 13 amino acids. The CDR3, as DNA: TGTGCCAGCAGTGAATGGGAAGCCTACGAGCAGTACTTC. As protein: CASSEWEAYEQYF.

V is TRBV19 and J is TRBJ2-5, with 8 bases that match TRBD1. Germline V gene sequence: CDR1 LNHDA, CDR2 SQIVND (reference sequence). J lost 4 bases, V lost 6 bases, and 19 bases had no gene match. The CDR3 consists of 18 residues. The DNA of the CDR3 is TGTGCCAGTAGCCCCCGGGACAGGTGGGACCTAGTGCGAGAGACCCAGTACTTC. It codes for CASSPRDRWDLVRETQYF.

The rearrangement links TRBV18 to TRBJ2-5, with 11 nucleotides matching TRBD1. V was pared by 3 bases and J by 5 bases, with 5 bases of the junction left unmatched. Germline V CDR1 and CDR2: KGHSH, LQKENI. The CDR3 sequence is 15 residues long. CDR3 sequence (DNA): TGTGCCAGCTCACCCGGACAGGGGGCGCGGGAGACCCAGTACTTC. Its translation is CASSPGQGARETQYF.

The CDR3 region has the DNA TGTGCCAGCAGCGTAAGTGTCATATCGAACACTGAAGCTTTCTTT. This translates into CASSVSVISNTEAFF. J is TRBJ1-1 and V is TRBV9; D uncertain. The V gene's germline CDR1 is SGDLS and CDR2 YYNGEE. The V end was cut by 1 base, the J end by 1 base, with 11 bases between. There are 15 residues in the CDR3.